This T cell receptor beta chain emerged from a study of shared clonotypes between healthy human individuals (dated by TCRdb to 2020 to 2021). About the investigation overall: The cohort included a few men and two women between 18 and 49 years of age. Libraries were prepared and TCR repertoires were sequenced by different laboratories using diverse techniques, in order to increase sequencing depth and limit assay-specific biases. For each donor, CD4 naive and CD4 memory were each given three plates, CD8 naive was given two plates, and CD8 memory was given one plate. The study deeply sequenced blood TCR repertoires of about 5 healthy adults to estimate repertoire size and the extent of clonotype sharing between individuals. Each donor's leukapheresis produced roughly between about 0.8 and 8.9 billion PBMCs.

Concerning this clone: Its binding antigen is unknown. No much larger clonotype is one base removed from it; base qualities were not supplied.

Using the deep immunoSEQ assay, TCR CDR3 regions were amplified from genomic DNA by multiplex PCR. Extracted genomic DNA from each cell subset was distributed evenly across all wells of several immunoSEQ 96-well plates, and each plate was treated as a replicate. For sorted subsets, 200 to 250 ng of genomic DNA, equivalent to about 30,000 T cell genomes, went into each replicate PCR. The purified libraries were quantified using a Qubit 3.0 fluorometer, sized with a Bioanalyzer 2100, and then quantified again using the KAPA Library Quantification kit. Every immunoSEQ 96-well plate was sequenced on a dedicated single-read 150-cycle Illumina NextSeq 550 flow cell. The authors processed their data as follows. Because the immunoSEQ output held only junctional sequences and lacked quality scores, the filtering could not match the filtering applied to full-length reads. Sequences were annotated with PyIR, a Python wrapper for IgBLAST v1.9, and V/J genes and CDR3 were assigned using IMGT germline references. Reads were removed for weak V/J assignments (E-value above 1e-6), missing CDR3, stop codons, out-of-frame junctions, or ambiguous translated residues. V3J clonotypes were defined as sequences sharing the same inferred V gene, J gene, and CDR3 amino acid sequence. Percentage overlap between repertoires was computed as shared unique clonotypes divided by the size of the smaller repertoire. Repertoire richness was assessed with RTK rarefaction, the Chao1 estimator, and Recon v2.1 estimates of unobserved clonotypes. Generation probabilities were computed with OLGA for all TCRbeta clonotypes obtained by the gDNA method from a handful of donors. TCRdb limited this immuneACCESS table to in-frame rearrangements with V and J called. A share of clones is missing; checked studies link under half to unresolved V genes, and the rest is unexplained. The DNA gave D and trimming, while V, J and clone size come from that table. For this sample there are about 610,000 clones; roughly 97% appear just once. Clones ranked in the top ten supply 0.045% to 0.06% of the sample.

Healthy HIV-negative adults with no recently reported acute infections or vaccinations were included as donors. All donors were Caucasian adults living in Nashville, Tennessee, USA. CD4+ T cells were enriched by magnetic negative selection; naive cells were then positively selected on CD45RA, and the negative fraction formed the memory subset. After blood collection by leukapheresis, PBMCs were isolated using Ficoll-Histopaque density gradient centrifugation and then cryopreserved in the vapor phase of liquid nitrogen. Analytical flow cytometry was used to check the purity and quantity of every magnetically sorted T cell population. From each sorted fraction, genomic DNA was isolated and quantified by UV absorbance on a Nanodrop 2000c. V was cut back by 3 bases and J by 4 bases, leaving a gap of 7 bases between them. Reading the germline V gene gives CDR1 MDHEN and CDR2 SYDVKM. The CDR3 covers 13 residues, taking in both the cysteine and the phenylalanine. Only CDR3 DNA is held: 39 bases, read in frame from base 1.

Paper-wide results and their limitations: Sampling was limited to blood, and TCR repertoires in tissue likely differ from TCR repertoires in blood. Even with the large sequencing depth, rarefaction of the sorted-subset datasets indicated that sequencing was incomplete. Compared with non-shared clonotypes, clonotypes shared by all four sorted-subset donors had higher generation probabilities. The small number of donors limited the genetic and exposure-history diversity represented. Approximately 5% of naive CD4, approximately 3.7% of naive CD8, 2.3% of memory CD4, and over 0.35% of memory CD8 clonotypes were shared across a few donors. Based on pairwise subsampling, the degree of clonotype sharing among donors was expected to be affected by sequencing depth. Naive subsets generally had larger estimated clonotype richness than memory subsets did.

Material for sequencing was naive CD4+ T cells sorted from blood. The sample's cell subset or site label is to be understood as: CD45RA+ positively selected. The receptor comes from a young woman in good health. The chain couples TRBV28 to TRBJ2-1; the D gene identity is not certain. This receptor has the CDR3 CASSFYKYNEQFF. The sequenced DNA: TGTGCCAGCAGTTTCTACAAGTACAATGAGCAGTTCTTC.